One and the same sample provided the 20 T cell receptor beta chains below, sequenced in a study of CD8 T cells in Susac syndrome. Random hexamers were used to reverse transcribe an amount of roughly 0.45 to 1 ug RNA. TCRdb analysed the immunoSEQ multiplex PCR reads with MiXCR anew, one entry per CDR3 protein. The repertoire includes around 190,000 distinct CDR3 sequences, approximately 95% of them detected once, and around 0.15% sits in the top ten. Sequencing was carried out using CD8+ T cells from PBMCs. All receptors come from a human donor with multiple sclerosis.

This sequence joins TRBV7-9 and TRBJ2-1; 7 positions match TRBD1. CDR1 SEHNR and CDR2 FQNEAQ come from the germline V gene (reference sequence). This CDR3 region has 15 residues. Trimming removed 6 bases from V and 9 bases from J; junction bases left unmatched: 14. The CDR3 here is CASSGTGEGGGEQFF. The CDR3 bases are TGTGCCAGCAGTGGTACAGGGGAAGGCGGCGGTGAGCAGTTCTTC. Complete variable domain (other parts from reference TRBV7-9 and TRBJ2-1): DTGVSQNPRHKITKRGQNVTFRCDPISEHNRLYWYRQTLGQGPEFLTYFQNEAQLEKSRLLSDRFSAERPKGSFSTLEIQRTEQGDSAMYLCASSGTGEGGGEQFFGPGTRLTVL.

This chain links TRBV2 with TRBJ2-7; maybe TRBD2 (6 bases). This CDR3 is 12 amino acids long. V lost 7 bases and J lost 6, with 13 bases in between. Germline values: CDR1 SNHLY, CDR2 FYNNEI. Written as DNA, the CDR3 is TGTGCCAGCACCGGGGCGGGGTTCGAGCAGTACTTC. Protein sequence: CASTGAGFEQYF.

V and J are TRBV14 and TRBJ1-1; D gene ambiguous. This CDR3 has 14 amino acids. Trimming removed 3 bases from V and 3 bases from J, with 11 bases in between. The germline V gene has CDR1 SGHDN and CDR2 FVKESK. CDR3 in DNA: TGTGCCAGCAGCCATGAAACTTGGTACACTGAAGCTTTCTTT. Encoded protein: CASSHETWYTEAFF.

The chain has TRBV27 and TRBJ1-3, with 8 bases that match TRBD1. J was trimmed by 2 bases and V by 6 bases; bases with no gene match: 3. The CDR3 extends over 14 amino acids. In germline, CDR1 is MNHEY, CDR2 SMNVEV (reference sequence). The CDR3 coding sequence is TGTGCCAGCAGCCTACAGGGGGCTGGAAACACCATATATTTT. Encoded protein: CASSLQGAGNTIYF.

This chain links TRBV2 with TRBJ1-1; D is uncertain. This CDR3 is built from 10 residues. Germline CDR1 and CDR2: SNHLY and FYNNEI. V lost 4 bases and J lost 10, with 7 bases in between. The CDR3 loop reads CASSAAGAFF. The DNA for the CDR3 is TGTGCCAGCAGTGCAGCAGGAGCTTTCTTT.

This clonotype is a singleton in its sample. V gene TRBV20-1 combines with J gene TRBJ2-5, with 13 bases identical to TRBD2. V gave up 2 bases and J gave up 2 bases; unmatched junction bases: 5. The CDR3 totals 16 residues. Germline V gene sequence: CDR1 DFQATT, CDR2 SNEGSKA (reference sequence). CDR3 in DNA: TGCAGTGCTAGACCCGGACTAGCGGGAGAGCAAGAGACCCAGTACTTC. It encodes CSARPGLAGEQETQYF.

Here the CDR3 reads CASSFRGTAGYEQYF. CDR3 bases: TGTGCCAGCAGCTTTAGAGGGACAGCAGGCTACGAGCAGTACTTC. The rearrangement uses TRBV7-8 and TRBJ2-7; 7 positions agree with TRBD1. There are 15 residues in the CDR3. V was clipped by 3 bases and J by 3 bases; unmatched bases: 8. CDR1 and CDR2 (germline): SGHVS, FQNEAQ.

In DNA form, the CDR3 reads TGTGCCAGCAGCTTCCCGTACCAAGAGACCCAGTACTTC. Its translation: CASSFPYQETQYF. This chain connects TRBV7-9 to TRBJ2-5; D call uncertain. CDR3 length equals 13 residues. The germline V gene encodes CDR1 SEHNR and CDR2 FQNEAQ (reference sequence). V lost 3 bases and J 0 bases, leaving 5 bases between the germline ends.

The chain employs TRBV4-2 and TRBJ2-1; 9 bases are a match to TRBD1. The CDR3 is 19 residues long. J lost 0 bases, V lost 5 bases, and 14 bases had no gene match. CDR1 is LGHNA and CDR2 is YNFKEQ in the germline V gene. CDR3 sequence: CASSATDEGTGSSYNEQFF. In nucleotides, the CDR3 is TGTGCCAGCAGCGCGACTGATGAGGGGACAGGGAGCTCCTACAATGAGCAGTTCTTC.

The chain couples TRBV13 to TRBJ2-2; D possibly uses TRBD1 or TRBD2 (5 bases each). Germline V gives CDR1 PRHDT, CDR2 FYEKMQ (reference sequence). The CDR3 has 17 amino acids. V was shortened by 1 base and J by 4 bases, with 16 bases between the two germline ends. This chain's CDR3 is CASSLAGTLWGTGELFF. The CDR3 coding sequence is TGTGCCAGCAGCTTAGCCGGGACGTTATGGGGCACCGGGGAGCTGTTTTTT.

The V and J genes are TRBV11-2 and TRBJ2-7; 9 positions agree with TRBD1. Germline assignment: CDR1 SGHAT and CDR2 FQNNGV. V dropped 1 base and J dropped 4; count of bases not matched to a gene: 5. The CDR3 is 15 amino acids. The CDR3 sequence: CASSLGTGAGYEQYF. CDR3 DNA: TGTGCCAGCAGCTTAGGGACAGGGGCCGGGTACGAGCAGTACTTC.

This chain connects TRBV9 to TRBJ1-3; D might be TRBD1 (6 bases). CDR3 size: 14 residues. The V end was cut by 3 bases, the J end by 4 bases, with 11 bases between. In germline, CDR1 is SGDLS, CDR2 YYNGEE. CDR3 residues: CASSASGVGNTIYF. The CDR3 DNA reads as TGTGCCAGCAGCGCCTCAGGGGTCGGAAACACCATATATTTT. Together with reference TRBV9 and TRBJ1-3, the CDR3 gives the full variable domain: DSGVTQTPKHLITATGQRVTLRCSPRSGDLSVYWYQQSLDQGLQFLIQYYNGEERAKGNILERFSAQQFPDLHSELNLSSLELGDSALYFCASSASGVGNTIYFGEGSWLTVV.

The chain employs TRBV24-1 and TRBJ1-1, with TRBD1 matching 7 bases. The CDR3 spans 13 residues. Germline lookup yields CDR1 KGHDR and CDR2 SFDVKD. After removal of 3 bases from V and 5 bases from J, the junction contained 2 bases not matched to a gene. In nucleotides, the CDR3 is TGTGCCACCAGTGATGCAGGGGGAACTGAAGCTTTCTTT. It is translated as CATSDAGGTEAFF.

The gene calls are TRBV19 and TRBJ1-5; D is possibly TRBD1 (5 bases). The CDR3 covers 11 residues. Germline V gene data show CDR1 as LNHDA and CDR2 as SQIVND (reference sequence). Trimming left V 4 bases short and J 9 bases short, with 7 bases between. CDR3: CASSTQGPQHF. The CDR3 nucleotides are TGTGCCAGTAGTACCCAGGGGCCCCAGCATTTT.

This clonotype was seen a few times. CDR3 DNA: TGCAGCGTCCCCCCGGGGACTAGCACAGATACGCAGTATTTT. Translating gives CSVPPGTSTDTQYF. The genes are TRBV29-1 and TRBJ2-3; tentatively, D is TRBD2 (6 bases). V gave up 6 bases and J gave up 0 bases, with 13 bases separating them. This CDR3 is built from 14 residues. CDR1 is SQVTM, CDR2 ANQGSEA, per germline.

V gene TRBV6-5 combines with J gene TRBJ2-5, with 10 bases matching TRBD2. CDR3 length equals 15 residues. The germline V gene has CDR1 MNHEY and CDR2 SVGAGI. With 1 base clipped from V and 1 base from J, the junction kept 0 bases outside the gene matches. The CDR3 bases are TGTGCCAGCAGTTACTGGACTAGCGGCCAAGAGACCCAGTACTTC. Translated, it gives CASSYWTSGQETQYF.

This rearrangement joins TRBV27 to TRBJ2-7, with a possible D match to TRBD2 (6 bases). In germline, CDR1 is MNHEY, CDR2 SMNVEV (reference sequence). V lost 10 bases and J lost 9, with 13 bases in between. The CDR3 loop spans 10 amino acids. The CDR3 is CATGSSGQYF. The CDR3 nucleotides are TGTGCCACCGGGAGTTCTGGGCAGTACTTC.

The V and J genes are TRBV29-1 and TRBJ2-1, with D unresolved. The CDR3 is made up of 10 amino acids. V gave up 4 bases and J gave up 7 bases, with 5 bases separating them. The germline V gene has CDR1 SQVTM and CDR2 ANQGSEA. CDR3 sequence: CSVAVNEQFF. CDR3 DNA sequence: TGCAGCGTTGCGGTAAATGAGCAGTTCTTC.

This sequence joins TRBV18 and TRBJ2-3, with no clear D. V lost 0 bases and J 3 bases, leaving 13 bases between the germline ends. Germline CDR1 and CDR2: KGHSH and LQKENI. The CDR3 is made up of 16 amino acids. The CDR3 reads CASSPPVWYSTDTQYF. The CDR3 bases are TGTGCCAGCTCACCACCTGTTTGGTACTCAACAGATACGCAGTATTTT.

The chain is built from TRBV29-1 and TRBJ2-3; the match to TRBD2 covers 7 bases. CDR3 length equals 14 residues. Per germline, CDR1 SQVTM and CDR2 ANQGSEA. With 6 bases clipped from V and 1 base from J, the junction kept 7 bases outside the gene matches. CDR3 protein: CSVALASGTDTQYF. CDR3 DNA sequence: TGCAGCGTAGCACTAGCGAGCGGCACAGATACGCAGTATTTT.